A selection of T cell receptor beta chains follows, all from one sample in a study of blood T cell repertoires in COVID-19. Sequencing used immunoSEQ multiplex PCR; TCRdb keeps in-frame clones, though not all of them. The table includes 200,000 to 300,000 clones, roughly nine tenths detected once. Sequencing was done on a sample of peripheral blood. These receptors were taken from a man in his fifties or sixties with acute or convalescent COVID-19. Each CDR3 is given with its conserved first and last residue. The D gene is left open where the match is weak. Some rows mark clone size as missing; the rest say once, few, many or name a class of expanded clone.

TRBV12-3/TRBV12-4	TRBJ1-5	.	.	TGTGCCAGCAGTTTGGGAGGGAGTCAGCCCCAGCATTTT	CASSLGGSQPQHF
TRBV12-3/TRBV12-4	TRBJ2-5	once	.	TGTGCCAGCAGCCGAGTAGAGGAGACCCAGTACTTC	CASSRVEETQYF
TRBV27	TRBJ2-4	.	TRBD2	TGTGCCAGCAGATCACTAGCGGAAAACATTCAGTACTTC	CASRSLAENIQYF
TRBV28	TRBJ1-2	.	TRBD1	TGTGCCAGCAGATCCCACGGGACAGCCTATGGCTACACCTTC	CASRSHGTAYGYTF
TRBV15	TRBJ2-5	.	TRBD2	TGTGCCACCAGCAGAGACTCCGCGGGACTAGTATACCAAGAGACCCAGTACTTC	CATSRDSAGLVYQETQYF
TRBV4-1	TRBJ2-5	.	.	TGCGCCAGCAGCCAAGACAACCAAGAGACCCAGTACTTC	CASSQDNQETQYF
TRBV6-5	TRBJ1-4	.	.	TGTGCCAGCAGTCCAAGCTGGGGGCCGGGTGAAAAACTGTTTTTT	CASSPSWGPGEKLFF
TRBV7-9	TRBJ1-1	once	.	TGTGCCAGCAGCTTAGGGATAGCGAGGAACACTGAAGCTTTCTTT	CASSLGIARNTEAFF
TRBV27	TRBJ1-1	once	TRBD1	TGTGCCAGCAGTCCGTGGACAGGGATGAACACTGAAGCTTTCTTT	CASSPWTGMNTEAFF
TRBV3-1/TRBV3-2	TRBJ2-5	.	.	TGTGCCAGCAGCCAAGGGGCAGGACTCGCACAAGAGACCCAGTACTTC	CASSQGAGLAQETQYF
TRBV27	TRBJ2-6	.	TRBD1	TGTGCCAGCAGTACCAGGACAGGGGGATACTCTGGGGCCAACGTCCTGACTTTC	CASSTRTGGYSGANVLTF
TRBV5-1	TRBJ1-2	.	.	TGCGCCAGCAGCCCCCCGGGACTGGACTATGGCTACACCTTC	CASSPPGLDYGYTF
TRBV11-3	TRBJ2-1	.	.	TGTGCCAGCAGGGGTGGAGCCGTCCCTTCCTCCTACAATGAGCAGTTCTTC	CASRGGAVPSSYNEQFF
TRBV28	TRBJ1-2	.	.	TGTGCCAGCAGAGACACAACTAACTATGGCTACACCTTC	CASRDTTNYGYTF
TRBV5-5	TRBJ2-1	few	TRBD2	TGTGCCAGCAGTAGCGGGAGGGCCATGGATGAGCAGTTCTTC	CASSSGRAMDEQFF
TRBV7-2	TRBJ2-3	few	TRBD1	TGTGCCAGCAGCTATTCGACAGGGTTGCCAGATACGCAGTATTTT	CASSYSTGLPDTQYF
TRBV30	TRBJ1-6	few	TRBD1	TGTGCCCGGAGCCCATCAACCGGGACAGGTTCACCCCTCCACTTT	CARSPSTGTGSPLHF
TRBV7-9	TRBJ1-1	.	.	TGTGCCAGCAGCCGCACCCAGGGGAACACTGAAGCTTTCTTT	CASSRTQGNTEAFF
TRBV5-1	TRBJ2-2	.	.	TGCGCCAGCAGCTTCCAACAGGAAAACACCGGGGAGCTGTTTTTT	CASSFQQENTGELFF
TRBV3-1/TRBV3-2	TRBJ1-6	.	.	TGTGCCAGCAGCCAAGAGGCCCTGGATAATTCACCCCTCCACTTT	CASSQEALDNSPLHF
TRBV5-4	TRBJ1-2	.	.	TGTGCCAGCAGCTTCAGCTATGGCTACACCTTC	CASSFSYGYTF
TRBV7-2	TRBJ2-2	.	.	TGTGCCAGCAGCTTGGAGGGAACCGGGGAGCTGTTTTTT	CASSLEGTGELFF
TRBV11-3	TRBJ1-1	.	.	TGTGCCAGCAGCCCAAACCAGGGTAAGAACACTGAAGCTTTCTTT	CASSPNQGKNTEAFF
TRBV5-4	TRBJ1-3	.	TRBD1	TGTGCCAGCAGCGACCACACAGGGGCAACTGGAAACACCATATATTTT	CASSDHTGATGNTIYF
TRBV6-6	TRBJ2-3	.	.	TGTGCCAGCACCCCCAGCAGGACAGATACGCAGTATTTT	CASTPSRTDTQYF
TRBV9	TRBJ1-5	.	.	TGTGCCAGCAGCGTAGGGGGGGGCAATCAGCCCCAGCATTTT	CASSVGGGNQPQHF
TRBV6-5	TRBJ1-4	.	.	TGTGCCAGCAGTTACTCTGGTCAGGTCTTTGAAAAACTGTTTTTT	CASSYSGQVFEKLFF
TRBV7-9	TRBJ1-5	.	.	TGTGCCAGCAGCCCTCAGGGGCCTAGCAATCAGCCCCAGCATTTT	CASSPQGPSNQPQHF
TRBV28	TRBJ1-5	.	.	TGTGCCACCAAACAGGAAAATCAGCCCCAGCATTTT	CATKQENQPQHF
TRBV10-3	TRBJ2-3	once	.	TGTGCCATCAGTGAGGGTAGCGGCCTCCGGGGAGGTACGCAGTATTTT	CAISEGSGLRGGTQYF
TRBV9	TRBJ1-3	.	.	TGTGCCAGCAGCTACCTACAGGCGGGGGATGGAAACACCATATATTTT	CASSYLQAGDGNTIYF
TRBV12-3/TRBV12-4	TRBJ1-5	.	.	TGTGCCAGCAATCAGGGATTGTGGGAGCCCCAGCATTTT	CASNQGLWEPQHF
TRBV5-1	TRBJ2-5	.	TRBD1	TGCGCCAGCAGCTTGTGGACAGGGGAAGAGACCCAGTACTTC	CASSLWTGEETQYF
TRBV24-1	TRBJ2-5	few	TRBD2	TGTGCCACCAGTGCATCCCCTAGCGGGAGGGCGGTGGAGACCCAGTACTTC	CATSASPSGRAVETQYF
TRBV6-1	TRBJ1-3	.	.	TGTGCCAGCAGTGAACTTTTCAGGGATGACACCATATATTTT	CASSELFRDDTIYF
TRBV4-1	TRBJ1-1	.	.	TGCGCCAGCAGCCTTGACTCAGCGAACACTGAAGCTTTCTTT	CASSLDSANTEAFF
TRBV28	TRBJ2-5	.	TRBD1	TGTGCCAGCAGCGGGACAGGGAGAGAGACCCAGTACTTC	CASSGTGRETQYF
TRBV28	TRBJ1-4	.	TRBD1	TGTGCCAGCAGGCCAGGGACAGCTAATGAAAAACTGTTTTTT	CASRPGTANEKLFF
TRBV11-3	TRBJ2-3	.	TRBD2	TGTGCCAGCAGCGGTGGTAGCGGGAGTATTGATACGCAGTATTTT	CASSGGSGSIDTQYF
TRBV7-9	TRBJ2-3	.	TRBD2	TGTGCCAGCAGCCCCAGCGGGAGCCCAGATACGCAGTATTTT	CASSPSGSPDTQYF
TRBV4-3	TRBJ1-5	.	.	TGCGCCAGCAGCCAAGATGAGGGATATCAGCCCCAGCATTTT	CASSQDEGYQPQHF